Each of the 19 T cell receptor beta chains below was sequenced from the same sample in a study of OX40 agonist ivuxolimab in advanced cancers. This table comes from immunoSEQ multiplex PCR, and its TCRdb copy is limited to in-frame clones, with some not included. The sample lists about 79,000 clones, roughly 91% occurring once. Specimen: CD4+ or CD8+ T cells sorted from blood, collected in a trial of the OX40 agonist ivuxolimab. These receptors came from an adult with an advanced solid tumor such as melanoma, head and neck, liver or kidney cancer.

This sequence joins TRBV7-6 and TRBJ2-2; maybe TRBD1 (6 bases). The CDR3 spans 15 residues. CDR1 is SGHVS and CDR2 is FNYEAQ in the germline V gene. Trimming stripped 4 bases from V and 7 bases from J, with 16 bases between. The CDR3 reads CASSSYRDIIGELFF. The CDR3 region has the DNA TGTGCCAGCAGCTCTTACCGGGACATAATCGGGGAGCTGTTTTTT. The entire variable domain, with the rest obtained from reference TRBV7-6 and TRBJ2-2, is as follows: GAGVSQSPRYKVTKRGQDVALRCDPISGHVSLYWYRQALGQGPEFLTYFNYEAQQDKSGLPNDRFSAERPEGSISTLTIQRTEQRDSAMYRCASSSYRDIIGELFFGEGSRLTVL.

The gene calls are TRBV29-1 and TRBJ1-2; no firm D call. V lost 5 bases and J 7 bases, leaving 14 bases between the germline ends. Per germline, CDR1 SQVTM and CDR2 ANQGSEA. This CDR3 contains 12 residues. Here the CDR3 reads CSVMSGNGGYTF. The CDR3 DNA reads TGCAGCGTTATGTCGGGTAATGGTGGCTACACCTTC.

The chain has TRBV7-9 and TRBJ2-2, with 15 bases fitting TRBD2. This CDR3 comprises 17 residues. CDR1 SEHNR and CDR2 FQNEAQ come from the germline V gene (reference sequence). The V gene end was trimmed by 5 bases and the J gene end by 4 bases; junction bases not matched to a gene: 5. The CDR3 here is CASSRGLAGGATGELFF. The CDR3 DNA reads as TGTGCCAGCAGCCGCGGACTAGCGGGGGGGGCCACCGGGGAGCTGTTTTTT. The full variable domain, its missing parts supplied by reference TRBV7-9 and TRBJ2-2, is DTGVSQNPRHKITKRGQNVTFRCDPISEHNRLYWYRQTLGQGPEFLTYFQNEAQLEKSRLLSDRFSAERPKGSFSTLEIQRTEQGDSAMYLCASSRGLAGGATGELFFGEGSRLTVL.

The chain is built from TRBV6-5 and TRBJ2-5; the D is unclear. CDR1 and CDR2 from the germline V gene are MNHEY and SVGAGI. The CDR3 contains 14 residues. V lost 0 bases to trimming and J lost 1 base, with 6 bases between them. The CDR3 region has the DNA TGTGCCAGCAGTTACTCTTTCAGCCAAGAGACCCAGTACTTC. It specifies CASSYSFSQETQYF.

This rearrangement joins TRBV4-2 to TRBJ1-1; D gene uncertain. CDR3 length equals 14 residues. From germline, CDR1 is LGHNA and CDR2 YNFKEQ. Trimming took off 6 bases at V and 1 base at J, with 12 bases between the two ends. CDR3: CASREPGKNTEAFF. The CDR3 coding sequence is TGTGCCAGCAGGGAGCCGGGGAAGAACACTGAAGCTTTCTTT.

This chain connects TRBV10-3 to TRBJ1-1; D not resolved. The CDR3 is made up of 15 amino acids. Trimming shortened V by 0 bases and J by 2 bases, and 10 bases separated the two germline ends. Germline V gene lookup returns CDR1 ENHRY and CDR2 SYGVKD. The CDR3 protein is CAISESGQINTEAFF. The CDR3 region has the DNA TGTGCCATCAGTGAGTCTGGGCAGATAAACACTGAAGCTTTCTTT.

V gene TRBV4-1 combines with J gene TRBJ1-6; no firm D call. Germline V gene data show CDR1 as MGHRA and CDR2 as YSYEKL. V was cut by 4 bases and J by 2 bases, with 15 bases left in between. There are 17 residues in the CDR3. The CDR3 spells CASSPGGRGPYNSPLHF. In DNA form, the CDR3 reads TGCGCCAGCAGCCCGGGCGGCCGAGGCCCCTATAATTCACCCCTCCACTTT.

This chain connects TRBV10-3 to TRBJ2-1, with D perhaps TRBD2 (5 bases). The V end was cut by 0 bases, the J end by 9 bases, with 15 bases between. Per the germline V gene, CDR1 is ENHRY and CDR2 is SYGVKD. The CDR3 has 15 residues. The CDR3 nucleotides are TGTGCCATCAGTGAGTCAAGTCGCGGAGGAGGTGAGCAGTTCTTC. Translated, it gives CAISESSRGGGEQFF.

The V and J genes are TRBV11-2 and TRBJ2-7; D ambiguous. Germline CDR1 is SGHAT and CDR2 is FQNNGV. With 5 bases removed from V and 3 bases from J, the gap between germline ends came to 11 bases. The CDR3 spans 13 residues. The CDR3 region is CASSPRIDYEQYV. CDR3 DNA: TGTGCCAGCAGCCCCCGGATAGACTACGAGCAGTACGTC.

The V call is TRBV10-2, the J call TRBJ1-3, with a tentative D call TRBD1 (6 bases). The V gene lost 6 bases and the J gene lost 0 bases, with 9 bases spanning the gap. The length of the CDR3 is 14 residues. Germline V gene sequence: CDR1 WSHSY, CDR2 SAAADI. In DNA, the CDR3 is TGCGCCAGCAGGGACAGACGCTCTGGAAACACCATATATTTT. Translation gives CASRDRRSGNTIYF.

CDR3 region: CASSLDTSYEQYV. As DNA, the CDR3 is TGTGCCAGCAGCCTGGACACCTCCTACGAGCAGTACGTC. This rearrangement joins TRBV5-6 to TRBJ2-7; tentatively, D is TRBD1 (5 bases). V was cut by 4 bases and J by 0 bases, with 8 bases left in between. Per the germline V gene, CDR1 is SGHDT and CDR2 is YYEEEE. CDR3 length: 13 amino acids.

The V call is TRBV6-1, the J call TRBJ2-7; maybe TRBD1 (5 bases). CDR1 and CDR2 from the germline V gene are MNHNS and SASEGT. CDR3 length: 13 amino acids. The V gene lost 7 bases and the J gene lost 3 bases, with 13 bases spanning the gap. As DNA, the CDR3 is TGTGCCAGCAATATAGGGGCTTACTACGAGCAGTACGTC. Translated, it gives CASNIGAYYEQYV.

The chain uses TRBV5-1 and TRBJ2-5; TRBD2 is a possible D gene (6 bases). Between the trimmed V and J ends, which lost 4 bases and 1 base, there was a span of 14 bases. CDR3 length: 15 amino acids. Looked up from germline, CDR1 is SGHRS and CDR2 is YFSETQ. Here the CDR3 reads CASSEGTGTQETQYF. The CDR3 DNA follows: TGCGCCAGCAGCGAAGGGACTGGAACCCAAGAGACCCAGTACTTC.

The rearrangement links TRBV6-5 to TRBJ1-3; D is possibly TRBD1 (5 bases). Trimming removed 6 bases at V and 4 bases at J, with 13 bases between. CDR3 length: 14 amino acids. Germline lookup yields CDR1 MNHEY and CDR2 SVGAGI. The CDR3, as DNA: TGTGCCAGCAGCCCCAGGGTAGCCGGAAACACCATATATTTT. It yields the protein CASSPRVAGNTIYF.

This clone was seen a single time. V usage is TRBV5-4 and J usage is TRBJ1-1, with a tentative D call TRBD1 (5 bases). The CDR3 has 16 residues. Per germline, CDR1 SGHNT and CDR2 YYREEE (reference sequence). Trimming took 0 bases from V and 0 from J, leaving 12 bases between them. The CDR3, as DNA: TGTGCCAGCAGCTTGGGAGGGGTGGGAATGAACACTGAAGCTTTCTTT. Amino acids: CASSLGGVGMNTEAFF.

The V call is TRBV9, the J call TRBJ1-3; 9 bases map to TRBD1. With V trimmed by 5 bases and J by 3 bases, 15 bases remained unmatched. This CDR3 contains 18 residues. The germline V gene has CDR1 SGDLS and CDR2 YYNGEE. CDR3 in amino acids: CASSERPGQGSSGNTIYF. The CDR3 coding sequence is TGTGCCAGCAGTGAGAGACCGGGACAGGGTTCAAGTGGAAACACCATATATTTT. Drawing the rest from reference TRBV9 and TRBJ1-3, the complete variable domain is DSGVTQTPKHLITATGQRVTLRCSPRSGDLSVYWYQQSLDQGLQFLIQYYNGEERAKGNILERFSAQQFPDLHSELNLSSLELGDSALYFCASSERPGQGSSGNTIYFGEGSWLTVV.

The chain recombines TRBV6-8 with TRBJ1-5; 9 bases are a match to TRBD1. Germline-derived CDR1 and CDR2 are MNHGY and SAAAGT. The length of the CDR3 is 15 residues. Unmatched junction bases numbered 9, after V lost 5 bases and J lost 7 bases. This CDR3 reads CASSPRDRVRQPQHF. CDR3 bases: TGTGCCAGCAGTCCCCGGGACAGGGTGAGACAGCCCCAGCATTTT.

This clone was detected once. The chain links TRBV6-6 to TRBJ1-1, with 7 positions matching TRBD1. This CDR3 contains 14 residues. The V gene end was trimmed by 6 bases and the J gene end by 1 base; junction bases not matched to a gene: 5. In germline, CDR1 is MNHNY, CDR2 SVGAGI (reference sequence). The CDR3 here is CASSPTGKNTEAFF. CDR3 nucleotide sequence: TGTGCCAGCAGCCCGACAGGGAAGAACACTGAAGCTTTCTTT.

The CDR3 spells CASSYSEQGNYGYTF. The CDR3 nucleotides are TGTGCCAGCAGTTACTCGGAACAGGGTAACTATGGCTACACCTTC. The chain combines TRBV6-6 with TRBJ1-2; D is perhaps TRBD1 (6 bases). This CDR3 has 15 amino acids. Per the germline V gene, CDR1 is MNHNY and CDR2 is SVGAGI (reference sequence). V gave up 0 bases and J gave up 1 base, with 9 bases separating them.